These 26 T cell receptor beta chains originate from one sample sequenced in a study of CD8+CD57+ T cells in acquired aplastic anemia. Genomic DNA, serving as template, underwent TCR beta VDJ and CDR3 profiling. TCRdb re-derived calls from the reads in MiXCR, one entry per CDR3 protein. This table has 200,000 to 300,000 distinct CDR3 sequences, approximately 45% appearing once. Patients who underwent sequencing had shown CD8+CD57+ cell expansion by flow cytometry. Sequencing was carried out using sorted CD4+, CD8+, or CD8+CD57+ T cells (not recorded which) from PBMCs. The receptors here all came from a human donor with aplastic anemia.

There are a few counts of this clonotype. This chain uses TRBV24-1 with TRBJ2-1, with 10 nucleotides matching TRBD2. The CDR3 runs 13 residues. V lost 9 bases, J lost 2 bases, and 0 bases stayed unmatched. Germline V CDR1 and CDR2: KGHDR, SFDVKD. The CDR3 loop is CATGTSAYNEQFF. The CDR3 DNA reads as TGTGCCACCGGGACTAGCGCCTACAATGAGCAGTTCTTC.

This clonotype was seen a single time. The V call is TRBV7-9, the J call TRBJ2-7; TRBD1 is a possible D gene (5 bases). The CDR3 covers 13 residues. The V and J ends lost 7 bases and 4 bases respectively, with 14 bases between them. The germline V gene has CDR1 SEHNR and CDR2 FQNEAQ (reference sequence). The CDR3 coding sequence is TGTGCCAGCAACGAGTCCCCAGGGTACGAGCAGTACTTC. Translation: CASNESPGYEQYF.

This clonotype has a count of ten or more. The chain carries TRBV6-1 and TRBJ1-6, with a weak D call TRBD1 (5 bases). The CDR3 has 15 residues. Germline V lookup: CDR1 MNHNS, CDR2 SASEGT. Trimming cost V 2 bases and J 6 bases, with 11 bases left between them. The CDR3 nucleotides are TGTGCCAGCAGTGAAACCGCAGGGCCTAATTCACCCCTCCACTTT. Translating it yields CASSETAGPNSPLHF.

This clonotype was counted many times. The chain recombines TRBV6-1 with TRBJ2-5, with D uncertain. Germline lookup yields CDR1 MNHNS and CDR2 SASEGT. The CDR3 contains 14 residues. Trimming shortened V by 8 bases and J by 0 bases, and 13 bases separated the two germline ends. Written as DNA, the CDR3 is TGTGCCAGCCAGGCAAGGGCAGACCAAGAGACCCAGTACTTC. Translation: CASQARADQETQYF.

The chain is built from TRBV28 and TRBJ1-4, with D maybe TRBD1 (5 bases). This CDR3 has 14 amino acids. The germline V gene encodes CDR1 MDHEN and CDR2 SYDVKM. V lost 9 bases, J lost 3 bases, and 14 bases lay in between. CDR3 loop: CASNPRGANEKLFF. The CDR3 nucleotides read TGTGCCAGTAACCCTCGGGGGGCTAATGAAAAACTGTTTTTT.

This clonotype was counted between two and nine times. This rearrangement joins TRBV12-3 or TRBV12-4 to TRBJ1-4; D is possibly TRBD1 (5 bases). V was trimmed by 5 bases and J by 3 bases, leaving 13 bases between them. The CDR3 covers 15 residues. The CDR3 spells CASSVMTDPNEKLFF. The CDR3 nucleotides read TGTGCCAGCAGTGTAATGACAGACCCTAATGAAAAACTGTTTTTT.

The count of this clonotype is one. The chain carries TRBV6-4 and TRBJ2-1; weak D call: TRBD1 (5 bases). Germline V gene lookup returns CDR1 MRHNA and CDR2 SNTAGT. Trimming cost V 3 bases and J 14 bases, with 17 bases left between them. This CDR3 comprises 13 residues. CDR3 sequence reads: CASSETWKGPKFF. The DNA for the CDR3 is TGTGCCAGCAGTGAGACGTGGAAGGGGCCTAAGTTCTTC.

This clonotype was seen a few times. The chain couples TRBV5-1 to TRBJ1-1; weak D call: TRBD1 (6 bases). Germline V lookup: CDR1 SGHRS, CDR2 YFSETQ. Trimming pared 0 bases from V and 0 bases from J, leaving 6 bases between. CDR3 length: 14 residues. CDR3 sequence reads: CASSLGDMNTEAFF. CDR3 coding DNA: TGCGCCAGCAGCTTGGGGGACATGAACACTGAAGCTTTCTTT.

This clonotype was counted at least ten times. The J gene is TRBJ2-3, the V gene TRBV6-4; a weak D match, TRBD2 (6 bases). There are 14 residues in the CDR3. Trimming removed 2 bases at V and 4 bases at J, with 10 bases between. Looked up from germline, CDR1 is MRHNA and CDR2 is SNTAGT. CDR3: CASSDERESDTQYF. The CDR3 DNA follows: TGTGCCAGCAGTGACGAACGGGAGTCAGATACGCAGTATTTT.

V is TRBV2 and J is TRBJ1-6, with TRBD1 matching 10 bases. The J segment lost 1 base and the V segment lost 7 bases, leaving 4 bases of the junction unmatched. This CDR3 comprises 16 residues. The germline V gene has CDR1 SNHLY and CDR2 FYNNEI. CDR3 DNA sequence: TGTGCCAGCATCCGGGACAGGGGTTCCTATAATTCACCCCTCCACTTT. It translates to CASIRDRGSYNSPLHF.

This clonotype was seen a handful of times. With a much larger clone just one base away, this may be a read error. This chain connects TRBV4-1 to TRBJ2-7, with 12 bases identical to TRBD2. CDR3 size: 17 residues. Trimming at V came to 5 bases and at J to 5 bases, leaving 13 bases not matched to a gene. The V gene's germline CDR1 is MGHRA and CDR2 YSYEKL. Here the CDR3 reads CASSDGASGGARDEQYF. In DNA, the CDR3 is TGCGCCAGCAGCGACGGGGCTAGCGGGGGGGCACGAGACGAGCAGTACTTC.

This clonotype has ten or more counts. The V gene is TRBV20-1, the J gene TRBJ1-2; 10 nucleotides agree with TRBD1. V lost 2 bases and J lost 4; bases outside the gene matches: 10. This CDR3 is 16 amino acids long. The V gene's germline CDR1 is DFQATT and CDR2 SNEGSKA (reference sequence). CDR3 nucleotides: TGCAGTGCTAGACGAACTGGACAGGGGGTCGCCTATGGCTACACCTTC. This translates into CSARRTGQGVAYGYTF.

The gene calls are TRBV10-1 and TRBJ1-6, with D perhaps matching TRBD1 (5 bases). The CDR3 runs to 13 residues. The germline V gene encodes CDR1 WNHNN and CDR2 SYGVQD (reference sequence). V was clipped by 4 bases and J by 7 bases, with 8 bases between them. Written as DNA, the CDR3 is TGCGCCAGCAGTGGACAGCGAAATTCACCCCTCCACTTT. Its protein product is CASSGQRNSPLHF.

This clonotype showed up just once. This rearrangement joins TRBV15 to TRBJ2-1, with D hard to call. Trimming stripped 3 bases from V and 7 bases from J, with 10 bases between. Per the germline V gene, CDR1 is LNHNV and CDR2 is YYDKDF (reference sequence). The CDR3 has 13 amino acids. The CDR3 region has the DNA TGTGCCACCAGCAGCCCCTCGATGAATGAGCAGTTCTTC. Protein: CATSSPSMNEQFF.

This clonotype was seen repeatedly, ten times or more. CDR3 sequence reads: CASSELGSNQPQHF. The CDR3 region has the DNA TGTGCCAGCAGTGAATTGGGAAGCAATCAGCCCCAGCATTTT. V usage is TRBV6-1 and J usage is TRBJ1-5; D is ambiguous. V was pared by 2 bases and J by 1 base, with 6 bases between. Germline V gives CDR1 MNHNS, CDR2 SASEGT. The CDR3 totals 14 residues.

The chain couples TRBV24-1 to TRBJ2-3; TRBD2 aligns across 8 bases. The CDR3 sequence is 15 residues long. Germline-derived CDR1 and CDR2 are KGHDR and SFDVKD. V trimming: 3 bases; J trimming: 0 bases; junction bases outside the gene matches: 1. The CDR3 reads CATSDVAGSTDTQYF. CDR3 sequence (DNA): TGTGCCACCAGTGATGTAGCGGGGAGCACAGATACGCAGTATTTT.

This clonotype was recorded many times. This rearrangement joins TRBV10-3 to TRBJ2-3; possible D gene TRBD1, 6 bases. V lost 6 bases and J 6 bases, leaving 10 bases between the germline ends. Germline CDR1 ENHRY, CDR2 SYGVKD. The CDR3 has 12 amino acids. The CDR3 sequence: CAIRQGSDTQYF. CDR3 nucleotides: TGTGCCATCAGACAGGGCTCGGATACGCAGTATTTT.

V and J are TRBV20-1 and TRBJ2-7; D perhaps matches TRBD2 (5 bases). From germline, CDR1 is DFQATT and CDR2 SNEGSKA (reference sequence). V was clipped by 3 bases and J by 2 bases, with 17 bases between them. The CDR3 extends over 15 amino acids. The CDR3 nucleotides read TGCAGTGCTAGGACACCGCAGAGCGGTCCCTACGAGCAGTACTTC. The encoded protein is CSARTPQSGPYEQYF.

This clonotype was detected many times. V gene TRBV9 combines with J gene TRBJ1-2, with a weak D call TRBD1 (6 bases). Germline V CDR1 and CDR2: SGDLS, YYNGEE. Trimming shortened V by 5 bases and J by 5 bases, and 13 bases separated the two germline ends. This CDR3 comprises 13 residues. CDR3 region: CASSIQGIYGYTF. The CDR3 nucleotides are TGTGCCAGCAGTATTCAGGGGATTTATGGCTACACCTTC.

The chain is built from TRBV20-1 and TRBJ1-1; D ambiguous. Germline assignment: CDR1 DFQATT and CDR2 SNEGSKA (reference sequence). Trimming removed 6 bases from V and 0 bases from J, with 8 bases in between. This CDR3 is 12 amino acids long. CDR3 coding DNA: TGCAGTGCCACTAAAATGAACACTGAAGCTTTCTTT. Its translation: CSATKMNTEAFF.

In this sample, this clonotype turned up many times. This chain links TRBV11-2 with TRBJ2-7; tentative D call: TRBD2 (6 bases). Trimming shortened V by 2 bases and J by 5 bases, and 10 bases separated the two germline ends. Germline V gene sequence: CDR1 SGHAT, CDR2 FQNNGV. CDR3 length equals 13 residues. CDR3 bases: TGTGCCAGCAGCTTACGCGGGATGGACGAGCAGTACTTC. Its translation is CASSLRGMDEQYF. The complete variable domain, with remaining parts taken from reference TRBV11-2 and TRBJ2-7, reads EAGVAQSPRYKIIEKRQSVAFWCNPISGHATLYWYQQILGQGPKLLIQFQNNGVVDDSQLPKDRFSAERLKGVDSTLKIQPAKLEDSAVYLCASSLRGMDEQYFGPGTRLTVT.

V usage is TRBV5-1 and J usage is TRBJ1-2, with 9 bases matching TRBD1. Trimming cost V 3 bases and J 13 bases; bases outside gene matches: 16. From germline, CDR1 is SGHRS and CDR2 YFSETQ. The CDR3 runs 15 residues. The CDR3 reads CASSSLPGQGRSCTF. DNA of the CDR3: TGCGCCAGCAGCTCGCTACCGGGACAGGGAAGATCGTGCACCTTC.

This clonotype was seen repeatedly, ten times or more. The rearrangement uses TRBV20-1 and TRBJ2-7; D call uncertain. The CDR3 length is 13 residues. Germline CDR1 is DFQATT and CDR2 is SNEGSKA (reference sequence). Trimming left V 2 bases short and J 2 bases short, with 10 bases between. CDR3 loop: CSARKASPYEQYF. In DNA, the CDR3 is TGCAGTGCTAGAAAAGCATCCCCCTACGAGCAGTACTTC.

V and J are TRBV2 and TRBJ1-2; D gene uncertain. The ends were cut back, 2 bases at V and 8 bases at J, with 9 bases in the middle. The CDR3 runs 12 residues. From germline, CDR1 is SNHLY and CDR2 FYNNEI. This chain's CDR3 is CASSEWVPGYTF. In DNA, the CDR3 is TGTGCCAGCAGTGAATGGGTACCAGGCTACACCTTC.

V gene TRBV19 combines with J gene TRBJ2-5; TRBD1 or TRBD2 may be the D gene (5 bases each). V shed 5 bases and J shed 3 bases, with 16 bases lying between them. Germline V CDR1 and CDR2: LNHDA, SQIVND (reference sequence). The CDR3 totals 15 residues. CDR3 sequence reads: CASSYRTDREETQYF. The CDR3 DNA follows: TGTGCCAGTAGTTACAGGACTGATCGGGAAGAGACCCAGTACTTC.

DNA of the CDR3: TGTGCCAGCAGCTTCAACCGCTACGAGCAGTACTTC. Protein: CASSFNRYEQYF. V usage is TRBV11-2 and J usage is TRBJ2-7; unclear D gene. Germline CDR1 reads SGHAT; CDR2 reads FQNNGV. The CDR3 spans 12 residues. With 3 bases removed from V and 3 bases from J, the gap between germline ends came to 6 bases. The whole variable domain, remainder taken from reference TRBV11-2 and TRBJ2-7, is EAGVAQSPRYKIIEKRQSVAFWCNPISGHATLYWYQQILGQGPKLLIQFQNNGVVDDSQLPKDRFSAERLKGVDSTLKIQPAKLEDSAVYLCASSFNRYEQYFGPGTRLTVT.